This entry features one TCR beta chain sequence. Its antigen is not known. The sample is drawn from a study of cytomegalovirus exposure and HLA in healthy donors. Study details: A data release that came early held about 89 million unique TCRs from HLA-typed donors.

This PCR relied on a set of 60 Vbeta primers and 13 Jbeta primers. Original processing methods: The count from a later analysis was 79 million or so unique TCR beta chains, around 10 million of them shared. Assay used: immunoSEQ multiplex PCR; TCRdb lists only in-frame clones, some missing. V and J calls and clone size are given by that table; D and trimming were obtained from the DNA. The data show approximately 90,000 clones, with roughly 80% seen just once and about 3.1% held by the top ten. Whole-study results and caveats: According to the study, around 150 TCR beta chains were cytomegalovirus-associated.

Germline CDR1 reads SGHTA; CDR2 reads FQGNSA. CDR3 length equals 15 residues. Losses at the gene ends were 5 bases for V and 8 bases for J; bases not matched to a gene: 9. Sequenced: PBMCs. This TCR was recovered from a man between 35 and 55 years old in good health and CMV-seronegative. The rearrangement uses TRBV7-2 and TRBJ1-2, with 12 positions matching TRBD1. CDR3 residues: CASSAAGQGAEGYTF. The CDR3 DNA reads TGTGCCAGCAGCGCCGCGGGACAGGGGGCTGAGGGCTACACCTTC.